What follows describes a single T cell receptor beta chain. PCR primers comprised 60 Vbeta and 13 Jbeta primers. The protocol was immunoSEQ multiplex PCR, while the TCRdb copy is restricted to in-frame clones and leaves out a portion. This listing includes about 160,000 clones. The CDR3 has 13 amino acids. Losses at the gene ends were 4 bases for V and 5 bases for J; bases not matched to a gene: 2. Germline CDR1 is SGHAT and CDR2 is FQDESV (reference sequence). These data belong to a study of cytomegalovirus exposure and HLA in healthy donors. This clonotype was obtained from a woman aged 55 to 70 in good health and CMV-seronegative. The rearrangement links TRBV11-1 to TRBJ1-1; 9 nucleotides agree with TRBD1. Source material: PBMCs. The CDR3 loop is CASSWDRETEAFF. The CDR3 region has the DNA TGTGCCAGCAGCTGGGACAGGGAGACTGAAGCTTTCTTT.